Each of the 2 T cell receptor beta chains below was sequenced from the same sample in a study of molecular identifiers for immune sequencing clone quantification. TCRdb re-derived calls from the PCR reads in MiXCR, one entry per CDR3 protein. The sample carries about half a million distinct CDR3 sequences, less than 30% recorded once. Sequenced material: naive CD8+ T cells from blood, with Jurkat cell RNA spiked in. Noted subset: FACS-sorted CD8+CD4-CCR7+CD45RA+ naive T cells. These receptor sequences come from a human donor in good health. Some libraries in this study had Jurkat cell RNA spiked in.

This clonotype was seen more than once but under ten times. V and J are TRBV4-3 and TRBJ2-5, with D unresolved. From germline, CDR1 is LGHNA and CDR2 YSLEER. The length of the CDR3 is 15 residues. V was shortened by 1 base and J by 5 bases, with 14 bases between the two germline ends. DNA of the CDR3: TGCGCCAGCAGCCAAGGGTATGTGGGTCGTGAGACCCAGTACTTC. The encoded protein is CASSQGYVGRETQYF.

The chain has TRBV5-4 and TRBJ2-3; D is unresolved. The CDR3 runs 16 residues. With 0 bases removed from V and 1 base from J, the gap between germline ends came to 12 bases. The germline V gene has CDR1 SGHNT and CDR2 YYREEE (reference sequence). CDR3 residues: CASSLGWGSCTDTQYF. The CDR3 coding sequence is TGTGCCAGCAGCTTGGGATGGGGATCTTGCACAGATACGCAGTATTTT. Combining the CDR3 with reference TRBV5-4 and TRBJ2-3 gives the whole variable domain ETGVTQSPTHLIKTRGQQVTLRCSSQSGHNTVSWYQQALGQGPQFIFQYYREEENGRGNFPPRFSGLQFPNYSSELNVNALELDDSALYLCASSLGWGSCTDTQYFGPGTRLTVL.